The source of this T cell receptor (beta chain) is a study of blood T cell repertoires in COVID-19. Per the authors' pipeline: Estimated nucleated cell counts came from reference gene primer amplification. TCRdb's table, derived via immunoSEQ multiplex PCR, lists solely in-frame clones and lacks some. For V, J and clone size, that table is used; D and trimming come from the DNA. The sample yields 220,000 or so clones, about 86% seen once. Germline V CDR1 and CDR2: MNHNS, SASEGT. The CDR3 is 11 residues long. As to this clone: Its ends do not fully match the called genes, so a read error is possible.

Sequencing was performed on peripheral blood. The origin of this receptor is a woman aged 60-75 years with acute or convalescent COVID-19. The V call is TRBV6-1, the J call TRBJ2-4; D ambiguous. DNA for the CDR3: TGTGCCAGCAGTGAATTGGTCGCCCAGTCCTTC. Its protein product is CASSELVAQSF.